These T cell receptor beta chains were read from a single sample in a study of blood T cell repertoires in COVID-19. Generated by immunoSEQ multiplex PCR, the TCRdb table keeps only in-frame clones and is missing some. The sample contains tens of thousands of clones, 70% to 85% of which appear only once. The sequenced material came from peripheral blood. These receptors all come from a human donor in a cohort sampled during active COVID-19. Both conserved end residues are part of each CDR3. D genes are given only for firm matches. For some rows the clone size is stated as once, few or many, or as a class when expanded; others skip it.

>NA|TRBJ1-4|TRBD1|TRBV19
CASMEPGQAGEKLFF
TGTGCCAGTATGGAGCCGGGACAGGCGGGTGAAAAACTGTTTTTT
>NA|TRBJ2-7|TRBD1|TRBV3-1/TRBV3-2
CAWQGVLAYEQYF
TGTGCCTGGCAGGGGGTGCTTGCCTACGAGCAGTACTTC
>NA|TRBJ2-3|NA|TRBV5-1
CASSLAGFSTDTQYF
TGCGCCAGCAGCTTGGCGGGTTTTAGCACAGATACGCAGTATTTT
>NA|TRBJ1-6|NA|TRBV19
CASSMATVNSPLHF
TGTGCCAGTAGTATGGCGACAGTTAATTCACCCCTCCACTTT
>NA|TRBJ2-6|NA|TRBV9
CASSVVSGVGANVLTF
TGTGCCAGCAGCGTAGTATCAGGGGTTGGGGCCAACGTCCTGACTTTC
>NA|TRBJ1-4|NA|TRBV19
CASENNGQSGNEKLFF
TGTGCCAGTGAGAACAACGGACAGTCCGGTAATGAAAAACTGTTTTTT
>few|TRBJ2-2|NA|TRBV13
CASSPNRVGGELFF
TGTGCCAGCAGCCCAAACAGGGTTGGCGGGGAGCTGTTTTTT
>few|TRBJ2-7|TRBD1|TRBV5-1
CASRSGQEPFSYEQYF
TGCGCCAGCAGAAGTGGACAGGAGCCATTCTCCTACGAGCAGTACTTC
>NA|TRBJ2-4|NA|TRBV4-3
CASSPNQGWAKNIQYF
TGCGCCAGCAGCCCGAATCAGGGTTGGGCCAAAAACATTCAGTACTTC
>NA|TRBJ2-1|NA|TRBV6-5
CASSFPRGNEQFF
TGTGCCAGCAGTTTTCCTAGGGGCAATGAGCAGTTCTTC
>NA|TRBJ2-2|NA|TRBV7-9
CASSLADSSTGELFF
TGTGCCAGCAGCTTAGCGGACTCTTCCACCGGGGAGCTGTTTTTT
>NA|TRBJ2-5|TRBD1|TRBV5-1
CASSPGQGSETQYF
TGCGCCAGCAGCCCGGGACAGGGTTCAGAGACCCAGTACTTC
>NA|TRBJ2-2|NA|TRBV29-1
CSVVGHTNTGELFF
TGCAGCGTTGTGGGCCACACGAACACCGGGGAGCTGTTTTTT
>NA|TRBJ1-4|TRBD1|TRBV24-1
CATSDFETGRNEKLFF
TGTGCCACCAGTGATTTTGAGACAGGGAGGAATGAAAAACTGTTTTTT
>NA|TRBJ2-7|NA|TRBV11-2
CASSLGGEGEQYF
TGTGCCAGCAGCTTAGGTGGAGAGGGCGAGCAGTACTTC
>NA|TRBJ1-1|NA|TRBV18
CASSPSYSLDTEAFF
TGTGCCAGCTCACCATCTTATAGTTTGGACACTGAAGCTTTCTTT
>NA|TRBJ1-4|TRBD1|TRBV28
CASSSLRQGREKLFF
TGTGCCAGCAGTTCCCTCCGACAGGGAAGGGAAAAACTGTTTTTT
>NA|TRBJ2-2|NA|TRBV6-2/TRBV6-3
CASSYRVNTGELFF
TGTGCCAGCAGTTACCGAGTAAACACCGGGGAGCTGTTTTTT
>NA|TRBJ2-1|NA|TRBV21-1
CASIQSGFRNSVSYNEQFF
TGTGCCAGCATCCAATCAGGATTTCGGAATAGCGTTTCCTACAATGAGCAGTTCTTC
>NA|TRBJ2-5|TRBD2|TRBV5-1
CASSPGGTSGRARETQYF
TGCGCCAGCAGCCCAGGGGGGACTAGCGGGAGGGCCCGGGAGACCCAGTACTTC
>few|TRBJ1-1|NA|TRBV10-3
CAISDEVEAFF
TGTGCCATCAGTGATGAGGTTGAAGCTTTCTTT
>NA|TRBJ1-3|TRBD1|TRBV4-1
CASSQDGQGSRGNTIYF
TGCGCCAGCAGCCAAGATGGACAGGGATCGAGGGGAAACACCATATATTTT
>once|TRBJ1-5|TRBD1|TRBV18
CASSPGTGEQPQHF
TGTGCCAGCTCACCCGGGACAGGGGAACAGCCCCAGCATTTT
>NA|TRBJ1-5|TRBD1|TRBV5-5
CASSLVTGAVQPQHF
TGTGCCAGCAGCTTGGTGACAGGGGCTGTTCAGCCCCAGCATTTT
>NA|TRBJ1-1|TRBD1|TRBV18
CASSLRQGWDTEAFF
TGTGCCAGCTCACTCCGACAGGGATGGGACACTGAAGCTTTCTTT
>NA|TRBJ1-5|NA|TRBV21-1
CASIAGTGEQPQHF
TGTGCCAGCATCGCCGGGACAGGGGAGCAGCCCCAGCATTTT
>NA|TRBJ1-5|TRBD1|TRBV5-5
CASSLGDRRNQPQHF
TGTGCCAGCAGCTTGGGGGACAGACGCAATCAGCCCCAGCATTTT
>NA|TRBJ2-2|NA|TRBV15
CATSVLNTGELFF
TGTGCCACTTCGGTCCTTAACACCGGGGAGCTGTTTTTT
>NA|TRBJ2-1|TRBD2|TRBV5-4
CASSTPLAGAPNEQFF
TGTGCCAGCAGCACACCGCTAGCGGGAGCCCCCAATGAGCAGTTCTTC
>NA|TRBJ2-1|TRBD2|TRBV2
CASSESGGGQFF
TGTGCCAGCAGTGAAAGCGGGGGTGGGCAGTTCTTC
>NA|TRBJ2-1|TRBD1|TRBV28
CASRRTGGSYNEQFF
TGTGCCAGCAGGAGGACAGGGGGCTCCTACAATGAGCAGTTCTTC
>NA|TRBJ2-5|TRBD2|TRBV6-5
CASSLLAGETQYF
TGTGCCAGCAGTCTTCTAGCGGGAGAGACCCAGTACTTC
>NA|TRBJ2-1|TRBD2|TRBV7-3
CASSSTSGSGAEQFF
TGTGCCAGCAGCTCAACTAGCGGGAGCGGCGCTGAGCAGTTCTTC
>NA|TRBJ1-1|TRBD1|TRBV4-2
CASSQDLTGGLGTEAFF
TGTGCCAGCAGCCAAGATCTAACAGGGGGATTGGGGACTGAAGCTTTCTTT
>few|TRBJ1-1|TRBD1|TRBV2
CASSTGVNTEAFF
TGTGCCAGCAGTACAGGGGTGAACACTGAAGCTTTCTTT
>NA|TRBJ2-1|NA|TRBV9
CASSFEPGNEQFF
TGTGCCAGCAGCTTCGAACCAGGGAATGAGCAGTTCTTC
>NA|TRBJ2-3|TRBD2|TRBV5-1
CASSPSGSPDTQYF
TGCGCCAGCAGCCCTAGCGGGAGTCCAGATACGCAGTATTTT
>few|TRBJ1-1|TRBD1|TRBV6-5
CASKTGEDTEAFF
TGTGCCAGCAAGACAGGGGAGGACACTGAAGCTTTCTTT
>NA|TRBJ2-4|NA|TRBV28
CASSYDIQYF
TGTGCCAGCAGCTACGACATTCAGTACTTC
>NA|TRBJ2-7|NA|TRBV5-1
CASSYGTREQYF
TGCGCCAGCAGCTACGGGACTCGCGAGCAGTACTTC
>NA|TRBJ1-1|NA|TRBV7-2
CASSAVGATEAFF
TGTGCCAGCAGCGCAGTAGGGGCCACTGAAGCTTTCTTT
>few|TRBJ2-5|TRBD2|TRBV6-5
CASSYSSGRWETQYF
TGTGCCAGCAGTTACTCTAGCGGGAGGTGGGAGACCCAGTACTTC
>NA|TRBJ1-4|TRBD1|TRBV18
CASSPLTGTGDEKLFF
TGTGCCAGCTCACCATTAACCGGGACAGGAGACGAAAAACTGTTTTTT
>NA|TRBJ1-1|NA|TRBV7-9
CASIRGGVNEAFF
TGTGCCAGCATCCGAGGGGGGGTAAATGAAGCTTTCTTT
>NA|TRBJ2-7|NA|TRBV6-1
CASSELALNEQYF
TGTGCCAGCAGTGAATTAGCGTTAAACGAGCAGTACTTC
>NA|TRBJ2-5|TRBD2|TRBV9
CASSVSGTRGETQYF
TGTGCCAGCAGCGTCTCCGGGACTAGGGGAGAGACCCAGTACTTC
>NA|TRBJ2-7|TRBD2|TRBV2
CASRTSGVYEQYF
TGTGCCAGCAGGACTAGCGGGGTCTACGAGCAGTACTTC
>NA|TRBJ2-7|TRBD2|TRBV9
CASSLGRGGYEQYF
TGTGCCAGCAGCCTAGGTCGGGGGGGCTACGAGCAGTACTTC
>few|TRBJ2-2|TRBD2|TRBV6-5
CASSRGLAVAGELFF
TGTGCCAGCAGTAGGGGACTAGCAGTGGCCGGGGAGCTGTTTTTT
>NA|TRBJ2-5|TRBD1|TRBV9
CASSPRDREETQYF
TGTGCCAGCAGCCCTCGGGACAGAGAAGAGACCCAGTACTTC
>NA|TRBJ2-3|NA|TRBV7-2
CASSFFLVTDTQYF
TGTGCCAGCAGCTTCTTTCTAGTCACAGATACGCAGTATTTT
>NA|TRBJ2-1|TRBD2|TRBV27
CASSLSGLAYNEQFF
TGTGCCAGCAGTTTGTCGGGACTAGCCTACAATGAGCAGTTCTTC
>NA|TRBJ2-2|TRBD2|TRBV19
CASSFSGGGGTGELFF
TGTGCCAGTAGTTTTTCGGGAGGCGGTGGCACCGGGGAGCTGTTTTTT
>NA|TRBJ2-3|TRBD2|TRBV28
CASSSRGRFTDTQYF
TGTGCCAGCAGTTCCCGCGGGAGGTTCACAGATACGCAGTATTTT
>NA|TRBJ2-7|NA|TRBV12-2
CASRTPVTGDRPYEQYF
TGTGCAAGTCGCACTCCGGTCACAGGGGATCGACCCTACGAGCAGTACTTC
>NA|TRBJ2-5|TRBD2|TRBV28
CASSPLAGGFGTQYF
TGTGCCAGCAGTCCGCTCGCGGGAGGGTTTGGGACCCAGTACTTC